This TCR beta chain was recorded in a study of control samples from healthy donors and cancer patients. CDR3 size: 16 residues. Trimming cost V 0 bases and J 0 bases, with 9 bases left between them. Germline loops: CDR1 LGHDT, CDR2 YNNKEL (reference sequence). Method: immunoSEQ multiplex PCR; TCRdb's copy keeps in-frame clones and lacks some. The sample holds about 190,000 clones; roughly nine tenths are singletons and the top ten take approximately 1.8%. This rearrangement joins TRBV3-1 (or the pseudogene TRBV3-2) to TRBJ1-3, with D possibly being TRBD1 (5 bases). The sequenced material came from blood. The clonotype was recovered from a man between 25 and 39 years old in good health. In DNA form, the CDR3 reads TGTGCCAGCAGCCAAGATACGGGGGGCTCTGGAAACACCATATATTTT. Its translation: CASSQDTGGSGNTIYF.